This T cell receptor (beta chain) was identified during a study of T cell clonotyping in hematopoietic cell transplantation. Study-level points and caveats: Broader posttransplant TCR repertoire diversity was predicted by graft donor and pretransplant recipient Inverse Simpson Index values.

This table comes from immunoSEQ multiplex PCR, and its TCRdb copy is limited to in-frame clones, with some not included. The profile shows some 2,000 clones, 79% of them singletons. This clone appeared a few times. Its antigen is not identified. This specimen was peripheral blood mononuclear cells, taken 30 days after allogeneic stem cell transplant. This TCR was sampled from a male patient aged 45-60 years who had an allogeneic stem cell transplant from an unrelated donor, so the T cells may come from the graft donor. Some clones in this sample may be carry-over from other donors' samples.

In DNA form, the CDR3 reads TGTGCCAGCGAGACAGGGAATCAGCCCCAGCATTTT. It is translated as CASETGNQPQHF. The rearrangement links TRBV6-1 to TRBJ1-5; 7 nucleotides line up with TRBD1. The V gene's germline CDR1 is MNHNS and CDR2 SASEGT. This CDR3 comprises 12 residues. With V trimmed by 8 bases and J by 4 bases, 2 bases remained unmatched.